This entry is about one T cell receptor beta chain. Repertoires were generated with immunoSEQ multiplex PCR, while TCRdb's copy carries only in-frame clones and drops some. The sample includes about 130,000 clones, roughly 90% seen only once; the top ten take about 1.8%. This sample is part of a study of control samples from healthy donors and cancer patients. The sample was blood. The sequence derives from a man between 18 and 35 years old in good health.

The CDR3 sequence: CATGTASTDTQYF. The CDR3, as DNA: TGTGCCACCGGGACGGCTAGCACAGATACGCAGTATTTT. The chain carries TRBV24-1 and TRBJ2-3; D might be TRBD1 or TRBD2, each matching 5 bases. Germline V lookup: CDR1 KGHDR, CDR2 SFDVKD. The CDR3 spans 13 residues. V was shortened by 9 bases and J by 0 bases, with 9 bases between the two germline ends.